The 8 T cell receptor beta chains below were found in one sample sequenced in a study of blood T cell repertoires in COVID-19. Only in-frame clones appear in the TCRdb table, and some are missing; sequencing was by immunoSEQ multiplex PCR. This sample has about 270,000 clones, with roughly nine tenths found just once. The sample was PBMCs or T cells enriched from blood (not recorded which). The receptors shown here come from a woman aged 18-29 years who had recovered from COVID-19.

This clone turned up a few times. V usage is TRBV4-2 and J usage is TRBJ2-1; 12 bases fit TRBD2. The CDR3 contains 15 residues. Trimming at V came to 4 bases and at J to 4 bases, leaving 2 bases not matched to a gene. CDR1 LGHNA and CDR2 YNFKEQ come from the germline V gene. CDR3 in DNA: TGTGCCAGCAGCCTCCTAGCGGGAGGGTACAATGAGCAGTTCTTC. Encoded protein: CASSLLAGGYNEQFF.

This clone appeared a few times. J is TRBJ2-3 and V is TRBV6-4; TRBD2 matches 12 bases. The CDR3 has 16 amino acids. V dropped 4 bases and J dropped 5; count of bases not matched to a gene: 7. Germline loops: CDR1 MRHNA, CDR2 SNTAGT. The CDR3 sequence: CASSVTSGSRGDTQYF. The CDR3 DNA follows: TGTGCCAGCAGTGTGACTAGCGGGAGCAGAGGAGATACGCAGTATTTT.

This chain connects TRBV27 to TRBJ2-5; possible D gene TRBD1, 6 bases. The CDR3 runs to 15 residues. From germline, CDR1 is MNHEY and CDR2 SMNVEV (reference sequence). V was clipped by 6 bases and J by 1 base, with 15 bases between them. The CDR3 nucleotides read TGTGCCAGCAGATGGCAGGGGATCGGCCAAGAGACCCAGTACTTC. Encoded protein: CASRWQGIGQETQYF.

The V call is TRBV6-5, the J call TRBJ2-7; the D gene is possibly TRBD2 (6 bases). The CDR3 length is 14 residues. Germline CDR1 and CDR2: MNHEY and SVGAGI. Trimming removed 6 bases at V and 2 bases at J, with 14 bases between. Here the CDR3 DNA reads TGTGCCAGCAGCCCGCGGGACCTGGCCTACGAGCAGTACTTC. This translates into CASSPRDLAYEQYF.

V is TRBV21-1 and J is TRBJ1-3; the D segment call TRBD1 is taken from the table without a DNA check. TRBV21-1 is assigned pseudogene status. The CDR3 spans 18 residues. CDR3 DNA sequence: TGTGCCAGCCGTTCCGGGACAGGGATAGAGAAGCCTGGAAACACCATATATTTT. Encoded protein: CASRSGTGIEKPGNTIYF.

The genes are TRBV30 and TRBJ2-7; 8 positions match TRBD1. The CDR3 loop spans 14 amino acids. Germline V gene lookup returns CDR1 GTSNPN and CDR2 SVGIG (reference sequence). V trimming: 0 bases; J trimming: 6 bases; junction bases outside the gene matches: 7. CDR3 bases: TGTGCCTGGAGTGTAGGTCAGGGGGCATCCGAGCAGTACTTC. Residues: CAWSVGQGASEQYF.

The chain couples TRBV7-2 to TRBJ1-5, with D maybe TRBD1 (6 bases). The germline gives CDR1 SGHTA, CDR2 FQGNSA. Trimming removed 4 bases from V and 4 bases from J, with 14 bases in between. This CDR3 is 15 amino acids long. The CDR3 nucleotides are TGTGCCAGCAGCTCCTTGGGGACACCGAATCAGCCCCAGCATTTT. Translating it yields CASSSLGTPNQPQHF. Together with reference TRBV7-2 and TRBJ1-5, the CDR3 gives the full variable domain: GAGVSQSPSNKVTEKGKDVELRCDPISGHTALYWYRQSLGQGLEFLIYFQGNSAPDKSGLPSDRFSAERTGGSVSTLTIQRTQQEDSAVYLCASSSLGTPNQPQHFGDGTRLSIL.

In this sample, this clone turned up once. The chain recombines TRBV19 with TRBJ1-1, with 8 bases identical to TRBD1. Germline V gene lookup returns CDR1 LNHDA and CDR2 SQIVND (reference sequence). The CDR3 length is 18 residues. Unmatched junction bases numbered 17, after V lost 2 bases and J lost 6 bases. Here the CDR3 DNA reads TGTGCCAGTAGTATAAGGGGTAGCAGGGGGCTAAAGTCCCCTGAAGCTTTCTTT. It translates to CASSIRGSRGLKSPEAFF.